The clone carrying this TCR beta chain was counted only a few times. Its antigen is still unknown. Time point described: persistent/refractory GD, antithyroid drugs over 5 years with positive TRAb. After RNA was extracted from PBMCs, the TCR library was made from it. Through Arm-PCR of CDR3 regions and iRepertoire HTBI primers, TCR beta libraries were built. TCRdb re-called the multiplex PCR reads through MiXCR, storing one row per CDR3 protein. The sample yields approximately 400,000 distinct CDR3 sequences, more than 20% seen once. V was trimmed by 0 bases and J by 2 bases, leaving 17 bases between them. CDR1 is ENHRY, CDR2 SYGVKD, per germline. There are 17 residues in the CDR3. The source of the sample is a study of regulatory T cells in long-lasting Graves disease. Overall study: Positive TSH receptor antibodies alongside over 5 years of antithyroid drugs were what marked Graves' disease as persistent. Study-wide results and limits: Patients with persistent Graves' had lower TCR diversity than newly diagnosed patients. Repertoires from persistent disease leaned toward TRBV28, TRBJ1-2 and TRBJ2-5. Exclusively peripheral blood, rather than thyroid tissue, was studied.

The material sequenced was peripheral blood mononuclear cells (PBMCs), taken when the disease was refractory, from a patient treated with antithyroid drugs. This sequence was found in a female donor with Graves disease. The rearrangement joins TRBV10-3 to TRBJ2-7, with D possibly called TRBD1 or TRBD2 (5 bases each). CDR3 loop: CAISESRGQAAAYEQYF. CDR3 sequence (DNA): TGTGCCATCAGTGAGTCGAGGGGTCAGGCCGCCGCCTACGAGCAGTACTTC.